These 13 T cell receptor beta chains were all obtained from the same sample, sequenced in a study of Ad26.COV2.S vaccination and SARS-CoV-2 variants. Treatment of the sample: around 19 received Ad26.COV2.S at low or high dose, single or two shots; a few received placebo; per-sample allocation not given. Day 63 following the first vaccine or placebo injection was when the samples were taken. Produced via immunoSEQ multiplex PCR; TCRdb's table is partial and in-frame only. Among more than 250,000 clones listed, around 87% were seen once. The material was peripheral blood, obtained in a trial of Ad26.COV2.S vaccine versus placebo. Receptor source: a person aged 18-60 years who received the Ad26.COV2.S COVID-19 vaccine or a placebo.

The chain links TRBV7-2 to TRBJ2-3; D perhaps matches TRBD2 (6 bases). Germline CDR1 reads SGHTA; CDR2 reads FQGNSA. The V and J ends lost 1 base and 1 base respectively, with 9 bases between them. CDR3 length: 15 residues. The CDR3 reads CASSLEPSGTDTQYF. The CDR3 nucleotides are TGTGCCAGCAGCTTAGAACCTAGCGGCACAGATACGCAGTATTTT.

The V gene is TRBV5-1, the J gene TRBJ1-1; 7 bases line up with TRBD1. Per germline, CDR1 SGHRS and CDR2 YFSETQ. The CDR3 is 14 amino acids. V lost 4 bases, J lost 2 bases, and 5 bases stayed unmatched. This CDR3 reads CASSRQGVNTEAFF. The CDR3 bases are TGCGCCAGCAGCCGCCAGGGGGTAAACACTGAAGCTTTCTTT.

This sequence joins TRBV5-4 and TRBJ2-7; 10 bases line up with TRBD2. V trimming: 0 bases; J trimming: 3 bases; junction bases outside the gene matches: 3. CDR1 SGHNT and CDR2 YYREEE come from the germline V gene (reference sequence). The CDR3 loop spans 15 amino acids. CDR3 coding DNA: TGTGCCAGCAGCTTGGAGAAGCGGGAGGGCTACGAGCAGTACTTC. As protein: CASSLEKREGYEQYF.

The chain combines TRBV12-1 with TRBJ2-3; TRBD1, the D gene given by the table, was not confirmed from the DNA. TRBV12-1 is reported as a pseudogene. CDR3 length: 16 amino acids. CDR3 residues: CASSFGRDRGIDTQYF. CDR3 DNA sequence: TGTGCCAGCAGCTTTGGCCGGGACAGGGGCATAGATACGCAGTATTTT.

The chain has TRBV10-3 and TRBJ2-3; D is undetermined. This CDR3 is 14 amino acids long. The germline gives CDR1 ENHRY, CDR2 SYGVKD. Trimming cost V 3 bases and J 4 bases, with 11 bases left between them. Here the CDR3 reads CAISEGRGPDTQYF. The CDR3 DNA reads TGTGCCATCAGTGAAGGCAGAGGCCCAGATACGCAGTATTTT.

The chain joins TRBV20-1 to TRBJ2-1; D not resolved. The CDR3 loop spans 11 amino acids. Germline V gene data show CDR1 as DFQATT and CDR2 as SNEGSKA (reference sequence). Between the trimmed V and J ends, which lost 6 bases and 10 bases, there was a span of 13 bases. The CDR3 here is CSAAFRLEQFF. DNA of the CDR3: TGCAGTGCAGCATTCCGTTTAGAGCAGTTCTTC.

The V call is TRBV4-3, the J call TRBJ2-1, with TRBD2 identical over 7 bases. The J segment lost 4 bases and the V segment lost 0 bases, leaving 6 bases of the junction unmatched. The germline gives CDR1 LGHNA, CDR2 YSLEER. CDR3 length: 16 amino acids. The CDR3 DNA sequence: TGCGCCAGCAGCCAAGACTACGAGCGGGGATACAATGAGCAGTTCTTC. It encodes CASSQDYERGYNEQFF.

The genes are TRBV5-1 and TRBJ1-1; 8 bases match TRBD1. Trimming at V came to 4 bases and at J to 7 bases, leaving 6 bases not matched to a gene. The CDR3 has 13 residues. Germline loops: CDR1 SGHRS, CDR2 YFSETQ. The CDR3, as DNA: TGCGCCAGCAGCCTAGACAGGGGAGGTGAAGCTTTCTTT. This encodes CASSLDRGGEAFF. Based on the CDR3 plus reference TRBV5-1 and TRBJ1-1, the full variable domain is KAGVTQTPRYLIKTRGQQVTLSCSPISGHRSVSWYQQTPGQGLQFLFEYFSETQRNKGNFPGRFSGRQFSNSRSEMNVSTLELGDSALYLCASSLDRGGEAFFGQGTRLTVV.

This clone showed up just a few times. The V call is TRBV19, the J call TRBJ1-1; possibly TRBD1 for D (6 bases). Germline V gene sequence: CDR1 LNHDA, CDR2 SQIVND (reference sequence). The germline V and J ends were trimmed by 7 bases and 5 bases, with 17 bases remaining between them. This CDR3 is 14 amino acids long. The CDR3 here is CASKQGGGDTEAFF. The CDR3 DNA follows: TGTGCCAGTAAACAGGGAGGGGGTGATACTGAAGCTTTCTTT.

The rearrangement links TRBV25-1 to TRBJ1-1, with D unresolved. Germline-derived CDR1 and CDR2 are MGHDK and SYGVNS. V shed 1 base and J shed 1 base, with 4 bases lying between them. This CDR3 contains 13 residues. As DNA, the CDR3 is TGTGCCAGCAGTGAATTTGGGAACACTGAAGCTTTCTTT. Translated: CASSEFGNTEAFF.

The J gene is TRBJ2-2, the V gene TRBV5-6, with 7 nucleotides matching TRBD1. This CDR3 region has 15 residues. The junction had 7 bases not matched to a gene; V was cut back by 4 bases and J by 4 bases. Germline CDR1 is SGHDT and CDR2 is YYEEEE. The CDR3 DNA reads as TGTGCCAGCAGCCGGGGACAGATTCTCACCGGGGAGCTGTTTTTT. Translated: CASSRGQILTGELFF.

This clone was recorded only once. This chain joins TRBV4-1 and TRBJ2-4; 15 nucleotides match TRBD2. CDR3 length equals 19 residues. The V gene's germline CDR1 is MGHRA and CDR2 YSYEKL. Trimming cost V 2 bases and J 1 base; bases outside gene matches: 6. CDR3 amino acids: CASSQQSGTSGGAKNIQYF. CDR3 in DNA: TGCGCCAGCAGCCAACAATCAGGGACTAGCGGGGGGGCCAAAAACATTCAGTACTTC.

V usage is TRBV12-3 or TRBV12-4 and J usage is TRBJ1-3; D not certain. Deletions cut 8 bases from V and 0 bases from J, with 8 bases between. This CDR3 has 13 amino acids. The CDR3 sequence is CASGDLSGNTIYF. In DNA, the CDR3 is TGTGCCAGCGGGGATCTCTCTGGAAACACCATATATTTT.